These 18 T cell receptor beta chains were sequenced from one sample in a study of vaccination effects on CD4 cells after COVID-19. Their antigens remain unidentified. Profiled with immunoSEQ multiplex PCR; TCRdb holds only in-frame clones, not every one. The profile shows around 45,000 clones, roughly 79% of them singletons. Viral peptide pools were used in the ViraFEST assay to expand antigen-specific CD4+ T cells, and sequencing came afterward. It was after more than nine days of culture that CD4+ T cells were isolated. None of the vaccinated had previously contracted SARS-CoV-2, and their nucleocapsid antibodies tested negative. Sequenced here: CD4+ T cells from PBMCs cultured with SARS-CoV-2 spike peptides, sampled before COVID-19 vaccination. The receptor source for this set is a human donor who received a COVID-19 vaccine.

The rearrangement uses TRBV18 and TRBJ1-1, with TRBD1 matching 8 bases. The J segment lost 4 bases and the V segment lost 0 bases, leaving 4 bases of the junction unmatched. Germline V CDR1 and CDR2: KGHSH, LQKENI. CDR3 length: 15 residues. The CDR3 DNA is TGTGCCAGCTCACCACCGACAGGGGTAACCACTGAAGCTTTCTTT. It translates to CASSPPTGVTTEAFF.

Only one count was recorded for this clone. The J gene is TRBJ1-3, the V gene TRBV9; perhaps TRBD1 as D (5 bases). CDR3 length: 15 residues. The V gene's germline CDR1 is SGDLS and CDR2 YYNGEE. The germline V and J ends were trimmed by 0 bases and 0 bases, with 7 bases remaining between them. The DNA of the CDR3 is TGTGCCAGCAGCGTAGCAGGGAGCTCTGGAAACACCATATATTTT. This encodes CASSVAGSSGNTIYF.

J is TRBJ2-3 and V is TRBV9; D perhaps matches TRBD2 (5 bases). Germline V CDR1 and CDR2: SGDLS, YYNGEE. The CDR3 totals 16 residues. The ends were cut back, 4 bases at V and 6 bases at J, with 21 bases in the middle. The CDR3 DNA sequence: TGTGCCAGCAGCCAGAGTGGGGTCGGGGAGACGGATACGCAGTATTTT. Protein: CASSQSGVGETDTQYF.

The chain recombines TRBV18 with TRBJ2-3, with D perhaps TRBD1 (6 bases). V lost 1 base and J lost 2, with 10 bases in between. CDR1 and CDR2 (germline): KGHSH, LQKENI. CDR3 length: 15 amino acids. DNA for the CDR3: TGTGCCAGCTCACCACAGACAGGCCACACAGATACGCAGTATTTT. It is translated as CASSPQTGHTDTQYF. The variable domain in full, with the rest retrieved from reference TRBV18 and TRBJ2-3, is NAGVMQNPRHLVRRRGQEARLRCSPMKGHSHVYWYRQLPEEGLKFMVYLQKENIIDESGMPKERFSAEFPKEGPSILRIQQVVRGDSAAYFCASSPQTGHTDTQYFGPGTRLTVL.

V usage is TRBV6-2 or TRBV6-3 and J usage is TRBJ1-1, with 10 bases that match TRBD1. Per germline, CDR1 MNHEY and CDR2 SVGEGT. CDR3 length: 16 residues. Trimming at V came to 2 bases and at J to 1 base, leaving 4 bases not matched to a gene. As DNA, the CDR3 is TGTGCCAGCAGTTACGTATGGGACAGGGGGAACACTGAAGCTTTCTTT. It codes for CASSYVWDRGNTEAFF.

This sequence joins TRBV5-1 and TRBJ1-5; D gene ambiguous. Trimming took off 0 bases at V and 3 bases at J, with 7 bases between the two ends. Germline lookup yields CDR1 SGHRS and CDR2 YFSETQ. The CDR3 extends over 14 amino acids. The DNA for the CDR3 is TGCGCCAGCAGCTTGGGAGGTTTCAATCAGCCCCAGCATTTT. This translates into CASSLGGFNQPQHF.

The chain uses TRBV2 and TRBJ2-5; 7 bases fit TRBD2. This CDR3 region has 15 residues. CDR1 is SNHLY and CDR2 is FYNNEI in the germline V gene. The trim removed 5 bases at V and 3 bases at J, leaving 9 bases unmatched. The CDR3 DNA follows: TGTGCCAGCAGTCCCCTGGGGGGGGTGAAAGAGACCCAGTACTTC. Its protein product is CASSPLGGVKETQYF. Filled out from reference TRBV2 and TRBJ2-5, the complete variable domain reads EPEVTQTPSHQVTQMGQEVILRCVPISNHLYFYWYRQILGQKVEFLVSFYNNEISEKSEIFDDQFSVERPDGSNFTLKIRSTKLEDSAMYFCASSPLGGVKETQYFGPGTRLLVL.

This clone came up a few times. The chain couples TRBV29-1 to TRBJ1-1; 7 nucleotides agree with TRBD1. J was trimmed by 4 bases and V by 6 bases; bases with no gene match: 8. Germline-derived CDR1 and CDR2 are SQVTM and ANQGSEA. This CDR3 region has 13 residues. CDR3 nucleotide sequence: TGCAGCGTAACCGGGACAGCTCGCACTGAAGCTTTCTTT. Its protein product is CSVTGTARTEAFF.

This clone appeared a few times. The chain recombines TRBV25-1 with TRBJ2-5, with unresolved D. The germline CDR1 and CDR2 sequences are MGHDK and SYGVNS. The CDR3 contains 12 residues. V shed 6 bases and J shed 5 bases, with 10 bases lying between them. CDR3 sequence reads: CASRMKHETQYF. In nucleotides, the CDR3 is TGTGCCAGCAGGATGAAACACGAGACCCAGTACTTC.

This clone was seen a few times. The chain carries TRBV19 and TRBJ2-2; tentatively, D is TRBD2 (5 bases). This CDR3 comprises 15 residues. Deletions cut 0 bases from V and 2 bases from J, with 7 bases between. CDR1 LNHDA and CDR2 SQIVND come from the germline V gene (reference sequence). CDR3 amino acids: CASSIEAVNTGELFF. The DNA of the CDR3 is TGTGCCAGTAGTATAGAAGCGGTAAACACCGGGGAGCTGTTTTTT.

The CDR3 loop is CASSFGAGYEQYV. Here the CDR3 DNA reads TGTGCCAGCAGCTTTGGGGCAGGATACGAGCAGTACGTC. The chain uses TRBV5-4 and TRBJ2-7; a weak D match, TRBD1 (5 bases). This CDR3 comprises 13 residues. The V gene lost 2 bases and the J gene lost 4 bases, with 10 bases spanning the gap. CDR1 and CDR2 (germline): SGHNT, YYREEE (reference sequence).

V gene TRBV2 combines with J gene TRBJ1-1, with D maybe TRBD1 (5 bases). This CDR3 has 15 residues. CDR1 is SNHLY and CDR2 is FYNNEI in the germline V gene. The germline V and J ends were trimmed by 7 bases and 3 bases, with 18 bases remaining between them. The CDR3 spells CASTGFDSRDTEAFF. The CDR3 nucleotides are TGTGCCAGCACTGGTTTCGACAGCCGGGACACTGAAGCTTTCTTT.

The chain recombines TRBV18 with TRBJ1-2, with 11 nucleotides matching TRBD1. This CDR3 has 17 amino acids. From germline, CDR1 is KGHSH and CDR2 LQKENI. Losses at the gene ends were 6 bases for V and 4 bases for J; bases not matched to a gene: 13. CDR3 nucleotide sequence: TGTGCCAGCTCCCCCGTGTCTTTAGGGACAGGGGGCTATGGCTACACCTTC. The encoded protein is CASSPVSLGTGGYGYTF.

As concerns this clone: The sample contains more than one DNA sequence encoding this CDR3. V gene TRBV7-9 combines with J gene TRBJ1-4; 7 bases agree with TRBD1. Trimming removed 1 base from V and 2 bases from J; junction bases left unmatched: 1. This CDR3 is built from 15 residues. Germline V gene lookup returns CDR1 SEHNR and CDR2 FQNEAQ (reference sequence). This CDR3 reads CASSLVQGTNEKLFF. CDR3 sequence (DNA): TGTGCCAGCAGCTTAGTACAGGGGACTAATGAAAAACTGTTTTTT.

The chain has TRBV28 and TRBJ1-5; 11 bases fit TRBD1. The CDR3 has 16 residues. Trimming took 4 bases from V and 10 from J; bases not matched to a gene: 12. Germline CDR1 and CDR2: MDHEN and SYDVKM. As DNA, the CDR3 is TGTGCCAGCAGTTACCCCGGGACAGGGGGTGCACGCCCCCAGCATTTT. It yields the protein CASSYPGTGGARPQHF.

The gene calls are TRBV6-5 and TRBJ1-3; tentatively, D is TRBD1 (6 bases). The germline gives CDR1 MNHEY, CDR2 SVGAGI. Deletions cut 2 bases from V and 4 bases from J, with 9 bases between. This CDR3 spans 14 amino acids. The CDR3 loop reads CASSYKGGGNTIYF. The CDR3, as DNA: TGTGCCAGCAGTTACAAGGGGGGCGGAAACACCATATATTTT.

The chain is built from TRBV6-2 or TRBV6-3 and TRBJ2-2; D is undetermined. V lost 4 bases, J lost 7 bases, and 16 bases lay in between. Germline V gives CDR1 MNHEY, CDR2 SVGEGT. The CDR3 length is 15 residues. The CDR3 nucleotides read TGTGCCAGCAGTTTTCTCGGTGGAGAATACGGGGAGCTGTTTTTT. Protein product: CASSFLGGEYGELFF.

This clone was observed a few times. The chain combines TRBV10-3 with TRBJ1-4; D gene unclear. Germline CDR1 and CDR2: ENHRY and SYGVKD. The CDR3 has 14 residues. Trimming left V 5 bases short and J 4 bases short, with 11 bases between. CDR3 sequence (DNA): TGTGCCATCAGTATCACGGGGTTTAATGAAAAACTGTTTTTT. It yields the protein CAISITGFNEKLFF.